Listed here are 3 T cell receptor beta chains from one sample, sequenced in a study of blood T cells in healthy people across ages. A sample-barcoded 5' primer and a J-beta primer mix were used in a second PCR of roughly 7 to 12 cycles. TCRdb redid the calling of the 5' RACE reads with MiXCR, one entry per CDR3 protein. Found here are over a million distinct CDR3 sequences, 42% of them singletons; the top ten hold about 4%. The sample comprised blood. The source of these receptors is a woman aged 18-29 years in good health.

The chain employs TRBV6-2 or TRBV6-3 and TRBJ2-3, with D possibly being TRBD1 or TRBD2 (5 bases each). The ends were cut back, 11 bases at V and 7 bases at J, with 25 bases in the middle. This CDR3 has 15 amino acids. Germline assignment: CDR1 MNHEY and CDR2 SVGEGT. Written as DNA, the CDR3 is TGTGCCTGCTCCAGGGCTAGCTTTATCGAGAATACGCAGTATTTT. This codes for CACSRASFIENTQYF.

The chain links TRBV12-5 to TRBJ1-4; D remains unclear. CDR1 and CDR2 (germline): LGHNT, FRNRAP. This CDR3 is built from 15 residues. V shed 2 bases and J shed 7 bases, with 14 bases lying between them. The CDR3 region is CASGLLGGRAEKLFF. The CDR3 bases are TGTGCTAGTGGTTTGTTAGGAGGGAGGGCTGAAAAACTGTTTTTT.

V is TRBV24-1 and J is TRBJ2-6; 10 positions match TRBD1. The CDR3 consists of 17 residues. CDR1 is KGHDR, CDR2 SFDVKD, per germline. The trim removed 9 bases at V and 0 bases at J, leaving 7 bases unmatched. This CDR3 reads CATRPGQGISGANVLTF. For the CDR3, the DNA is TGTGCCACCCGACCGGGACAGGGGATCTCTGGGGCCAACGTCCTGACTTTC.